The clone carrying this T cell receptor (beta chain) was counted only a few times. Its antigen is not identified. Libraries of TCR beta came from iRepertoire HTBI primers plus Arm-PCR of CDR3 regions. TCRdb reprocessed the multiplex PCR reads with MiXCR, giving one entry per CDR3 protein. The repertoire includes 400,000 to 600,000 distinct CDR3 sequences, 20% to 25% of them detected once, and roughly 7% sits in the top ten. These data are taken from a study of regulatory T cells in long-lasting Graves disease. Whole-study context: Graves' disease counted as persistent after over 5 years of antithyroid drugs with positive TSH receptor antibodies.

Study findings and constraints: Persistent patients shared some 2,500 public clonotypes among themselves. Newly diagnosed patients shared fewer, at approximately 970. Repertoires from persistent disease leaned toward TRBV28, TRBJ1-2 and TRBJ2-5.

The V end was cut by 5 bases, the J end by 0 bases, with 11 bases between. CDR1 is GTSNPN and CDR2 is SVGIG in the germline V gene (reference sequence). The CDR3 is 14 amino acids. Time point noted: persistent/refractory GD, antithyroid drugs over 5 years with positive TRAb. Researchers made the TCR library from RNA that was extracted from PBMCs. Per American Thyroid Association guidelines, Graves' disease was diagnosed. This TCR was sampled from a female donor with Graves disease. The chain joins TRBV30 to TRBJ1-3; no reliable D call. Sequenced here: peripheral blood mononuclear cells (PBMCs), sampled when the disease was refractory, from a patient treated with antithyroid drugs. The CDR3 DNA follows: TGTGCCTGGTGCCGGATGAGCTCTGGAAACACCATATATTTT. This codes for CAWCRMSSGNTIYF.